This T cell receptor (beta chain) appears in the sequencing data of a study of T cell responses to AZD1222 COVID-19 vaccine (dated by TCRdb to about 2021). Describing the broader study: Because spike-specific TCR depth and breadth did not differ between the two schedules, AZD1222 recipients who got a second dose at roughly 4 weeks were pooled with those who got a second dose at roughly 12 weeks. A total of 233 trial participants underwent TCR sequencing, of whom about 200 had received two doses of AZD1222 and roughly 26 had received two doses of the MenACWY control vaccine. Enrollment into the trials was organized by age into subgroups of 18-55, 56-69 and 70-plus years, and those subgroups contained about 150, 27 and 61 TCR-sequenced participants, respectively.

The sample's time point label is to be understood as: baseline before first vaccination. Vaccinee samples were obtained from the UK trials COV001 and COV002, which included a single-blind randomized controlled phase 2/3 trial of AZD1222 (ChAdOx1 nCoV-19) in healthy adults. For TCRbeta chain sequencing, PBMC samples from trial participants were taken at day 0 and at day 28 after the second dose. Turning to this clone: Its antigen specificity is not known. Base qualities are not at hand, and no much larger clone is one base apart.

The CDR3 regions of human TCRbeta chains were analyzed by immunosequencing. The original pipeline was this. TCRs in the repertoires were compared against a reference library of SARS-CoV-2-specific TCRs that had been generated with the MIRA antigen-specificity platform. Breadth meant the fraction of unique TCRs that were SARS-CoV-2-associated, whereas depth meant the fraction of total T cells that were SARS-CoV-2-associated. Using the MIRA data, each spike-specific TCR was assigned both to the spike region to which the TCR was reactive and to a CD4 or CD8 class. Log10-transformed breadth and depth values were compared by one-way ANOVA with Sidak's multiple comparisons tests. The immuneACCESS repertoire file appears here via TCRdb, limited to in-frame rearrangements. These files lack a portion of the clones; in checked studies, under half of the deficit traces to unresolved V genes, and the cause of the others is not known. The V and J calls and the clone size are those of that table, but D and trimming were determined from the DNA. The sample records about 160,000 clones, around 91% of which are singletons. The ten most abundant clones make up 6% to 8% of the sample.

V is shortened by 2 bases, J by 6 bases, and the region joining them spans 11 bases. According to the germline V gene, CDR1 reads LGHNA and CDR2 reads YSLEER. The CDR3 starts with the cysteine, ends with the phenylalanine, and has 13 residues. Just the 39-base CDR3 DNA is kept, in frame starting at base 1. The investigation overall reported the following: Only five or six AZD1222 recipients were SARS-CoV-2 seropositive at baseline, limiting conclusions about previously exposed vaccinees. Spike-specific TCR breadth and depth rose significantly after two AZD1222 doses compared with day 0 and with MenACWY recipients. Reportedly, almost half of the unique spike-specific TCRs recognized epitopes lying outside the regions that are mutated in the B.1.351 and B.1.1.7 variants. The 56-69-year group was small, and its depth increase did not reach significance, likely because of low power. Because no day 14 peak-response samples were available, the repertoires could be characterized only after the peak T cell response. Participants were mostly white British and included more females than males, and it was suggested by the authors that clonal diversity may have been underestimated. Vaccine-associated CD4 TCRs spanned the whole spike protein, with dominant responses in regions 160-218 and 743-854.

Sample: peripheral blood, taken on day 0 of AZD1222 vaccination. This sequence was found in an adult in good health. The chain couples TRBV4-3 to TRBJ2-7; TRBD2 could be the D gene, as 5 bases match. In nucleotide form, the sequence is TGCGCCAGCAGCCAACTCCGGGATACCGAGCAGTACTTC. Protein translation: CASSQLRDTEQYF.